This T cell receptor (beta chain) derives from a study of neurological immune-mediated disorders. General study results and limits: It was HTLV-1-associated myelopathy that showed the most TCR clonal expansion, while multiple sclerosis showed the least, falling below healthy controls.

Germline values: CDR1 SGHRS, CDR2 YFSETQ. Trimming took off 5 bases at V and 2 bases at J, with 10 bases between the two ends. This CDR3 is 13 amino acids long. TCRdb redid the calling of the 5' RACE reads with MiXCR, one entry per CDR3 protein. Of 55,000 or so distinct CDR3 sequences in the sample, 4% were seen once. A remark on this clonotype: Its antigen is undetermined.

The chain couples TRBV5-1 to TRBJ1-2, with D unresolved. The sequence was collected from a woman aged 40 to 49 with multiple sclerosis. Sequenced material: CD4+ T cells from blood. Here the CDR3 DNA reads TGCGCCAGCAGAGTTGTAGGGAACTATGGCTACACCTTC. Encoded protein: CASRVVGNYGYTF.